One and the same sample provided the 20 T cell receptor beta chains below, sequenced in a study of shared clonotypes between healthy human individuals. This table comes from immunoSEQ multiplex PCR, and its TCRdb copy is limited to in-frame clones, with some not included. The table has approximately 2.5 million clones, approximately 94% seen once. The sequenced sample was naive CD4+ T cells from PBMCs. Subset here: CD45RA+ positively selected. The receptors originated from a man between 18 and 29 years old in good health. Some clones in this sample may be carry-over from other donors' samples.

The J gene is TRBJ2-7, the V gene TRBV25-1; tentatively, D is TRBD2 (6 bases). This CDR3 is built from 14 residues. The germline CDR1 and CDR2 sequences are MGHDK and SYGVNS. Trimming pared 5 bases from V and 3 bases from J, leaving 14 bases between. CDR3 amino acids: CASSYRDFNYEQYF. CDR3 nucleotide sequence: TGTGCCAGCAGTTATCGGGACTTCAACTACGAGCAGTACTTC.

CDR3: CATYPSGTLNTEAFF. The CDR3 DNA follows: TGTGCCACCTATCCCTCCGGGACCCTTAACACTGAAGCTTTCTTT. The chain couples TRBV27 to TRBJ1-1, with TRBD1 as a possible D gene (5 bases). Germline CDR1 and CDR2: MNHEY and SMNVEV (reference sequence). The CDR3 extends over 15 amino acids. V shed 10 bases and J shed 2 bases, with 20 bases lying between them.

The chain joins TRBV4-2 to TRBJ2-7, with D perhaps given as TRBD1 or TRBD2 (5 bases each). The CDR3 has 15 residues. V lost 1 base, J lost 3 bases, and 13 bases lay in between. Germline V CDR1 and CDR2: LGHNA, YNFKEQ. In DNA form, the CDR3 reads TGTGCCAGCAGCCAAGCCCGGGGCCTAGGCTACGAGCAGTACTTC. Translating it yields CASSQARGLGYEQYF.

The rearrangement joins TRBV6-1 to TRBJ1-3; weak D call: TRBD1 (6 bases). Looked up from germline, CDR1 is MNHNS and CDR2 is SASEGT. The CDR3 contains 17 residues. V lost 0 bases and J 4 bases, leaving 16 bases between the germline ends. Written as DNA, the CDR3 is TGTGCCAGCAGTGAAGCGTCCAGGGGATATTGGGGAAACACCATATATTTT. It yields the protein CASSEASRGYWGNTIYF.

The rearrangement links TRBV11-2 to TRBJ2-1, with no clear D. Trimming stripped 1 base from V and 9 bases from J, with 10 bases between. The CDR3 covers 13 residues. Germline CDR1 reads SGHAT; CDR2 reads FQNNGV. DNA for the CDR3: TGTGCCAGCAGCTTAGCCTACTTGACTGAGCAGTTCTTC. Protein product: CASSLAYLTEQFF.

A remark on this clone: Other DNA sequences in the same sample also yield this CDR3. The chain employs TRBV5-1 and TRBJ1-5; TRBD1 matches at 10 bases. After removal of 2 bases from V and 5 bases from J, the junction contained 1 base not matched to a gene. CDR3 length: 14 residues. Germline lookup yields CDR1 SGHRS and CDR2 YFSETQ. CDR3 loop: CASSLGQGDQPQHF. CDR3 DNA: TGCGCCAGCAGCTTAGGACAGGGGGATCAGCCCCAGCATTTT.

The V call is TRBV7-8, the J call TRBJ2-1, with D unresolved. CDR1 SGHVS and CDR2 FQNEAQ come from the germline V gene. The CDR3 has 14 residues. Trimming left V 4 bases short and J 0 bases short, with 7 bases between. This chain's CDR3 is CASSYATSYNEQFF. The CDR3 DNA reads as TGTGCCAGCAGCTACGCGACCTCCTACAATGAGCAGTTCTTC.

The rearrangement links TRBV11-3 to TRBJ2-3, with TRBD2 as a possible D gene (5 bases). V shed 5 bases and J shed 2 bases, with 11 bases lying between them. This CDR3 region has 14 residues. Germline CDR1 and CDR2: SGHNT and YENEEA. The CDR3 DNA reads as TGTGCCAGCAGCCCGGGGTATTTCACAGATACGCAGTATTTT. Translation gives CASSPGYFTDTQYF.

Written as DNA, the CDR3 is TGTGCCAGCAGTGTATTGGGGGAGGGACTAGCCAAAAACATTCAGTACTTC. Translated: CASSVLGEGLAKNIQYF. V and J are TRBV2 and TRBJ2-4; TRBD2 agrees at 7 bases. CDR3 length: 17 amino acids. Germline V gene data show CDR1 as SNHLY and CDR2 as FYNNEI. V lost 4 bases, J lost 0 bases, and 9 bases stayed unmatched.

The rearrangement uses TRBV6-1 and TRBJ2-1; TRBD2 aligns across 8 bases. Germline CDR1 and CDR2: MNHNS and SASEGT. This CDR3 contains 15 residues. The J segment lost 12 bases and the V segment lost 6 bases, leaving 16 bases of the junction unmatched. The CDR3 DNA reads TGTGCCAGCAGGTTACTAGCGGAGATCCCCTTGGGGCAGTTCTTC. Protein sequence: CASRLLAEIPLGQFF.

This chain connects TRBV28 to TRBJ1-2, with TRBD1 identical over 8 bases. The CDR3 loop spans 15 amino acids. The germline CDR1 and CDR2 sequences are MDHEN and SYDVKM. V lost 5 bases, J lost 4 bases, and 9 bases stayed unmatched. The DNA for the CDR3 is TGTGCCAGCAGTCCCCATGACAGGGGTATCTATGGCTACACCTTC. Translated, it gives CASSPHDRGIYGYTF.

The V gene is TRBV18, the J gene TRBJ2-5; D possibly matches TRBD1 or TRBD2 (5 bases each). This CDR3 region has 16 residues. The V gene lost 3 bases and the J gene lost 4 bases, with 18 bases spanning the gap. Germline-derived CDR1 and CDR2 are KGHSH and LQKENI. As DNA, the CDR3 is TGTGCCAGCTCACCGTCCGGGGCAGGGTGGCGAGAGACCCAGTACTTC. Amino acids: CASSPSGAGWRETQYF.

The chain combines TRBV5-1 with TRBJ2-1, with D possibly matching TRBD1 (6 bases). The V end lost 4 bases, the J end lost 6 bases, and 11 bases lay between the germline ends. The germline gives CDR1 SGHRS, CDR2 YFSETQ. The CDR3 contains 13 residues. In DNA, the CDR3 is TGCGCCAGCAGCCAGGGGACCCTCAATGAGCAGTTCTTC. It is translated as CASSQGTLNEQFF.

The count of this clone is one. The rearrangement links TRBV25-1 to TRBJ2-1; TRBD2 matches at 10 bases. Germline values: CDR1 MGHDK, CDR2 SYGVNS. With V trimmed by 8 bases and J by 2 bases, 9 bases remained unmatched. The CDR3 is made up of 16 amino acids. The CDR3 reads CASGRTSGSTYNEQFF. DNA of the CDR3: TGTGCCAGCGGAAGGACTAGCGGTAGCACCTACAATGAGCAGTTCTTC.

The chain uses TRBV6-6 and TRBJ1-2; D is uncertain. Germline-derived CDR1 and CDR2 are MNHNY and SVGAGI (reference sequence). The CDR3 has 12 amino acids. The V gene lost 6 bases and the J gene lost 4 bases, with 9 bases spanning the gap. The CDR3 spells CASSLDFYGYTF. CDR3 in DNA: TGTGCCAGCAGCCTCGATTTCTATGGCTACACCTTC.

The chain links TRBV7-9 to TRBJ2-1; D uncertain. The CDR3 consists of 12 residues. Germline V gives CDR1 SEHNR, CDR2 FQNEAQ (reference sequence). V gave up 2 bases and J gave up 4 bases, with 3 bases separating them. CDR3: CASSLKYNEQFF. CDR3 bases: TGTGCCAGCAGCTTAAAGTACAATGAGCAGTTCTTC.

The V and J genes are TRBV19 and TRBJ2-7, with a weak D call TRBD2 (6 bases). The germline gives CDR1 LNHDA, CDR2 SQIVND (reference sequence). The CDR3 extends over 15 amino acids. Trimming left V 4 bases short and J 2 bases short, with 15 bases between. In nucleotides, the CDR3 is TGTGCCAGTAGTACACTCGGCGGGGCTACCTACGAGCAGTACTTC. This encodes CASSTLGGATYEQYF.

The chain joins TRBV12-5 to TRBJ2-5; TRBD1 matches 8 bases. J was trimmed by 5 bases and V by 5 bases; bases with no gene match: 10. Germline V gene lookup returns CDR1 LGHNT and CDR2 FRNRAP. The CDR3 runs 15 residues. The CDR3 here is CASGHGDRKGETQYF. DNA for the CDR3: TGTGCTAGTGGTCACGGGGACAGGAAGGGCGAGACCCAGTACTTC.

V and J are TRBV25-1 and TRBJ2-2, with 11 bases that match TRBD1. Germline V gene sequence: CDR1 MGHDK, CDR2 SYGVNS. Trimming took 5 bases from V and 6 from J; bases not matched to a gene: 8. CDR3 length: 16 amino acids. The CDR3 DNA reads TGTGCCAGCAGTACCCGGGACAGGGGGTGGTCCGGGGAGCTGTTTTTT. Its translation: CASSTRDRGWSGELFF.

In DNA, the CDR3 is TGCAGCGTTGTGAGACTGGGGAGAGAGACCCAGTACTTC. This codes for CSVVRLGRETQYF. The chain carries TRBV29-1 and TRBJ2-5; D perhaps matches TRBD2 (5 bases). Germline V gene sequence: CDR1 SQVTM, CDR2 ANQGSEA. Between the trimmed V and J ends, which lost 4 bases and 4 bases, there was a span of 13 bases. The CDR3 is 13 amino acids.